This T cell receptor beta chain was sequenced during a study of T cell responses to AZD1222 COVID-19 vaccine. Study-wide findings and caveats: Seropositive at baseline were only a handful of AZD1222 recipients. Epitopes outside B.1.351 and B.1.1.7 mutated regions reportedly drew nearly half of spike TCRs. Increases in Spike-specific TCR breadth and depth were seen after two AZD1222 doses.

The CDR3 contains 14 residues. Germline CDR1 LNHDA, CDR2 SQIVND (reference sequence). V lost 7 bases to trimming and J lost 5 bases, with 14 bases between them. TCRdb's copy holds only in-frame clones and misses some; the assay was immunoSEQ multiplex PCR. The sample lists more than 100,000 clones, over 75% occurring once. Points on this clone: The target antigen is unknown.

Sequenced here: peripheral blood, sampled on day 0 of AZD1222 vaccination. The TCR was taken from an adult in good health. This chain uses TRBV19 with TRBJ2-2; perhaps TRBD2 as D (6 bases). CDR3 sequence (DNA): TGTGCCAGTATCTTGGACGCGGGGACCGGGGAGCTGTTTTTT. This encodes CASILDAGTGELFF.